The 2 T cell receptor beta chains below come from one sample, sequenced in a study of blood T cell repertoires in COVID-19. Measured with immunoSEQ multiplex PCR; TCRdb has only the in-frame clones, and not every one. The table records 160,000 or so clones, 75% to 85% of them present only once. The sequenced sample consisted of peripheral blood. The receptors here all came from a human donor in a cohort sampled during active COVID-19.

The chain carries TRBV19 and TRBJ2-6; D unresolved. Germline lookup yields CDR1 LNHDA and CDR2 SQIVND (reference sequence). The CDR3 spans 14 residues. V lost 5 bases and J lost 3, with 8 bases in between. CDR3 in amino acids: CASSLRSGANVLTF. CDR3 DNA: TGTGCCAGTAGTTTACGGAGTGGGGCCAACGTCCTGACTTTC.

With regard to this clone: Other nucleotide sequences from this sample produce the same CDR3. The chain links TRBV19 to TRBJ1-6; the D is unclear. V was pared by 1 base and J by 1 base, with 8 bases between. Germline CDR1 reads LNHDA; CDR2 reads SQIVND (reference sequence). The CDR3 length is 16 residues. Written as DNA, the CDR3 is TGTGCCAGTAGTATAGGCTCCGGGTCCTATAATTCACCCCTCCACTTT. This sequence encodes CASSIGSGSYNSPLHF.